This passage covers 28 T cell receptor beta chains from one sample sequenced in a study of blood T cell repertoires in COVID-19. Repertoires were generated with immunoSEQ multiplex PCR, while TCRdb's copy carries only in-frame clones and drops some. The sample contains a few hundred thousand clones, about 88% of which appear only once. The sample was PBMCs or T cells enriched from blood (not recorded which). These receptors were collected from a woman in her 30s who had been exposed to COVID-19.

The chain has TRBV11-2 and TRBJ2-7; D not certain. CDR3 length: 14 residues. Trimming shortened V by 2 bases and J by 6 bases, and 14 bases separated the two germline ends. The germline gives CDR1 SGHAT, CDR2 FQNNGV. The CDR3 reads CASSLSLLAVEQYF. The CDR3 DNA is TGTGCCAGCAGCTTAAGTCTACTCGCCGTCGAGCAGTACTTC.

The chain uses TRBV12-5 and TRBJ1-5, with 11 positions matching TRBD1. Germline lookup yields CDR1 LGHNT and CDR2 FRNRAP. This CDR3 is built from 14 residues. V shed 5 bases, J shed 6 bases, and the junction held 3 bases outside the gene matches. This chain's CDR3 is CASGLGQGGQPQHF. CDR3 nucleotides: TGTGCTAGTGGTCTGGGACAGGGGGGTCAGCCCCAGCATTTT.

The chain joins TRBV19 to TRBJ2-1; 9 positions match TRBD2. The CDR3 is 15 amino acids. The germline CDR1 and CDR2 sequences are LNHDA and SQIVND (reference sequence). V lost 3 bases and J lost 4; bases outside the gene matches: 4. As DNA, the CDR3 is TGTGCCAGTAGTATTGCGCGGGGGGGGTACAATGAGCAGTTCTTC. Translated, it gives CASSIARGGYNEQFF. The whole variable domain, filled in from reference TRBV19 and TRBJ2-1, reads DGGITQSPKYLFRKEGQNVTLSCEQNLNHDAMYWYRQDPGQGLRLIYYSQIVNDFQKGDIAEGYSVSREKKESFPLTVTSAQKNPTAFYLCASSIARGGYNEQFFGPGTRLTVL.

The chain is built from TRBV10-1 and TRBJ1-6; D call uncertain. Trimming took 3 bases from V and 6 from J, leaving 6 bases between them. From germline, CDR1 is WNHNN and CDR2 SYGVQD (reference sequence). The CDR3 covers 13 residues. The CDR3 DNA reads TGCGCCAGCAGTGACCTCGGTAATTCACCCCTCCACTTT. It translates to CASSDLGNSPLHF.

V is TRBV3-1 (or the pseudogene TRBV3-2) and J is TRBJ2-5, with TRBD2 matching 11 bases. V dropped 4 bases and J dropped 5; count of bases not matched to a gene: 6. Germline CDR1 and CDR2: LGHDT and YNNKEL (reference sequence). The CDR3 is 15 amino acids. CDR3 loop: CASSLGLAVGETQYF. CDR3 nucleotides: TGTGCCAGCAGCCTGGGACTAGCGGTTGGTGAGACCCAGTACTTC.

The chain couples TRBV29-1 to TRBJ2-7; 7 nucleotides match TRBD2. The V gene end was trimmed by 1 base and the J gene end by 6 bases; junction bases not matched to a gene: 6. CDR3 size: 13 residues. The V gene's germline CDR1 is SQVTM and CDR2 ANQGSEA. CDR3 sequence: CSVEVTGEGEQYF. The CDR3, as DNA: TGCAGCGTTGAAGTAACGGGGGAGGGCGAGCAGTACTTC.

This chain connects TRBV2 to TRBJ1-5; 7 bases line up with TRBD1. This CDR3 contains 17 residues. The J segment lost 5 bases and the V segment lost 2 bases, leaving 12 bases of the junction unmatched. Germline lookup yields CDR1 SNHLY and CDR2 FYNNEI. The DNA for the CDR3 is TGTGCCAGCAGTGAAACGGCGGGACGACAGGGCCATCAGCCCCAGCATTTT. Translation: CASSETAGRQGHQPQHF.

This chain joins TRBV5-6 and TRBJ2-1; the match to TRBD2 covers 7 bases. Germline trimming cut 4 bases from V and 10 bases from J; bases unmatched to any gene: 14. This CDR3 spans 15 amino acids. CDR1 SGHDT and CDR2 YYEEEE come from the germline V gene. CDR3 sequence: CASSQRLGWEGEQFF. The CDR3, as DNA: TGTGCCAGCAGCCAGAGACTAGGGTGGGAGGGAGAGCAGTTCTTC. The full variable domain, its missing parts supplied by reference TRBV5-6 and TRBJ2-1, is DAGVTQSPTHLIKTRGQQVTLRCSPKSGHDTVSWYQQALGQGPQFIFQYYEEEERQRGNFPDRFSGHQFPNYSSELNVNALLLGDSALYLCASSQRLGWEGEQFFGPGTRLTVL.

The rearrangement joins TRBV5-1 to TRBJ2-3; TRBD1 aligns across 9 bases. With V trimmed by 1 base and J by 3 bases, 3 bases remained unmatched. CDR1 is SGHRS and CDR2 is YFSETQ in the germline V gene. The CDR3 is 15 amino acids. Here the CDR3 DNA reads TGCGCCAGCAGCTTGTGGGACAGGGAAACAGATACGCAGTATTTT. Translating gives CASSLWDRETDTQYF.

The rearrangement uses TRBV13 and TRBJ2-5, with 8 bases that match TRBD2. The trim removed 0 bases at V and 4 bases at J, leaving 16 bases unmatched. The CDR3 has 19 amino acids. Germline CDR1 PRHDT, CDR2 FYEKMQ (reference sequence). CDR3 in DNA: TGTGCCAGCAGCTTAGGTCCGGTGAGCGGGGGATTGTGGCGAGAGACCCAGTACTTC. This translates into CASSLGPVSGGLWRETQYF.

The chain is built from TRBV10-3 and TRBJ1-1; 9 bases are shared with TRBD1. There are 14 residues in the CDR3. The junction had 6 bases not matched to a gene; V was cut back by 9 bases and J by 1 base. CDR1 and CDR2 from the germline V gene are ENHRY and SYGVKD. CDR3: CAMKQGAENTEAFF. Here the CDR3 DNA reads TGTGCCATGAAACAGGGGGCTGAGAACACTGAAGCTTTCTTT.

About this clone itself: The junction departs from the called germline gene at one end, perhaps through a read error. The chain couples TRBV6-5 to TRBJ2-5; no clear D. CDR1 is MNHEY and CDR2 is SVGAGI in the germline V gene. The CDR3 is made up of 10 amino acids. In DNA form, the CDR3 reads TGTGCCAGCAGTGACTCCCTCTTTAACTTC. Translation gives CASSDSLFNF.

The gene calls are TRBV15 and TRBJ1-4; unclear D gene. CDR3 size: 16 residues. The V end was cut by 7 bases, the J end by 2 bases, with 17 bases between. Germline CDR1 is LNHNV and CDR2 is YYDKDF (reference sequence). CDR3 sequence reads: CATNEPTVPTNEKLFF. Written as DNA, the CDR3 is TGTGCCACCAACGAACCAACGGTCCCCACTAATGAAAAACTGTTTTTT.

V and J are TRBV6-5 and TRBJ2-7, with D unclear. V was shortened by 6 bases and J by 0 bases, with 12 bases between the two germline ends. Germline V gene data show CDR1 as MNHEY and CDR2 as SVGAGI. The CDR3 is made up of 14 amino acids. CDR3 nucleotide sequence: TGTGCCAGCAGGTTGACACAATACTCCTACGAGCAGTACTTC. Translation gives CASRLTQYSYEQYF.

The chain uses TRBV24-1 and TRBJ2-2, with 7 bases lining up with TRBD2. The trim removed 9 bases at V and 3 bases at J, leaving 0 bases unmatched. Per germline, CDR1 KGHDR and CDR2 SFDVKD. CDR3 size: 12 residues. This CDR3 reads CATAGDTGELFF. The CDR3 bases are TGTGCCACCGCGGGGGACACCGGGGAGCTGTTTTTT.

Only a few counts were recorded for this clone. The V call is TRBV29-1, the J call TRBJ1-1; D call uncertain. The CDR3 length is 13 residues. Germline CDR1 reads SQVTM; CDR2 reads ANQGSEA. Trimming shortened V by 6 bases and J by 2 bases, and 13 bases separated the two germline ends. CDR3 bases: TGCAGCGTAGCCAAAGAGGGAAACACTGAAGCTTTCTTT. It translates to CSVAKEGNTEAFF.

V and J are TRBV28 and TRBJ1-2; D may be TRBD1 (5 bases). CDR1 and CDR2 from the germline V gene are MDHEN and SYDVKM. This CDR3 has 13 residues. Deletions cut 6 bases from V and 7 bases from J, with 15 bases between. The CDR3 sequence: CASSSAGNRGYTF. For the CDR3, the DNA is TGTGCCAGCAGCAGTGCAGGGAACCGTGGCTACACCTTC.

J is TRBJ2-7 and V is TRBV11-3, with a possible D match to TRBD1 (6 bases). This CDR3 is 14 amino acids long. Germline values: CDR1 SGHNT, CDR2 YENEEA. Trimming cost V 1 base and J 2 bases, with 9 bases left between them. The CDR3 nucleotides are TGTGCCAGCAGCTTAGGGCAGGGGCCCTACGAGCAGTACTTC. Protein: CASSLGQGPYEQYF.

In this sample, this clone turned up many times. In DNA, the CDR3 is TGCGCCAGCAGCTATCCGACAGGGAACACCGGGGAGCTGTTTTTT. Protein: CASSYPTGNTGELFF. The genes are TRBV5-1 and TRBJ2-2; a weak D match, TRBD1 (6 bases). The CDR3 totals 15 residues. The V end lost 3 bases, the J end lost 1 base, and 10 bases lay between the germline ends. CDR1 and CDR2 from the germline V gene are SGHRS and YFSETQ.

A few counts support this clone. This chain links TRBV6-1 with TRBJ1-2; TRBD1 aligns across 10 bases. Germline values: CDR1 MNHNS, CDR2 SASEGT. This CDR3 is built from 16 residues. J lost 4 bases, V lost 4 bases, and 9 bases had no gene match. The CDR3 region is CASSAETGGYTYGYTF. In DNA form, the CDR3 reads TGTGCCAGCAGTGCGGAGACAGGGGGCTACACCTATGGCTACACCTTC.

J is TRBJ1-1 and V is TRBV30; no firm D call. The V end was cut by 0 bases, the J end by 11 bases, with 10 bases between. Germline V gene sequence: CDR1 GTSNPN, CDR2 SVGIG (reference sequence). The CDR3 is 11 residues long. CDR3: CAWSVRGRAFF. CDR3 nucleotide sequence: TGTGCCTGGAGTGTCCGGGGTAGGGCTTTCTTT.

The chain combines TRBV4-1 with TRBJ2-6; D possibly corresponds to TRBD1 (5 bases). Germline V CDR1 and CDR2: MGHRA, YSYEKL. The CDR3 is 18 amino acids. Trimming stripped 3 bases from V and 0 bases from J, with 15 bases between. The DNA for the CDR3 is TGCGCCAGCAGCCATTCGACAGAGCTTACCTCTGGGGCCAACGTCCTGACTTTC. Amino acids: CASSHSTELTSGANVLTF.

This sequence joins TRBV5-1 and TRBJ2-5; tentatively, D is TRBD1 (7 bases). The length of the CDR3 is 15 residues. Deletions cut 4 bases from V and 4 bases from J, with 17 bases between. CDR1 is SGHRS, CDR2 YFSETQ, per germline. CDR3 in amino acids: CASSPEPQGGETQYF. CDR3 nucleotides: TGCGCCAGCAGCCCGGAACCCCAGGGGGGAGAGACCCAGTACTTC.

The chain has TRBV24-1 and TRBJ1-2, with 8 bases matching TRBD1. Germline assignment: CDR1 KGHDR and CDR2 SFDVKD. V was clipped by 4 bases and J by 7 bases; unmatched bases: 4. CDR3 length: 13 amino acids. The CDR3 loop reads CATSDQGQVGYTF. The CDR3 DNA sequence: TGTGCCACCAGTGACCAGGGACAGGTTGGCTACACCTTC.

The gene calls are TRBV5-4 and TRBJ2-3; the D gene is possibly TRBD1 (5 bases). CDR1 and CDR2 from the germline V gene are SGHNT and YYREEE (reference sequence). Trimming shortened V by 0 bases and J by 2 bases, and 7 bases separated the two germline ends. The CDR3 is 14 residues long. The CDR3: CASSLGRDTDTQYF. DNA for the CDR3: TGTGCCAGCAGCTTGGGCAGGGACACAGATACGCAGTATTTT.

The chain joins TRBV23-1 to TRBJ1-3, with D uncertain. TRBV23-1 has ORF status, its function being uncertain. Between the trimmed V and J ends, which lost 0 bases and 0 bases, there was a span of 9 bases. The CDR3 consists of 16 residues. Here the CDR3 DNA reads TGCGCCAGCAGTCAATCCTACCCGAACTCTGGAAACACCATATATTTT. Residues: CASSQSYPNSGNTIYF.

This chain links TRBV7-2 with TRBJ2-7; tentative D call: TRBD2 (6 bases). CDR1 is SGHTA, CDR2 FQGNSA, per germline. There are 15 residues in the CDR3. V was trimmed by 5 bases and J by 0 bases, leaving 14 bases between them. CDR3 residues: CASSPPSANSYEQYF. The CDR3 nucleotides read TGTGCCAGCAGCCCTCCTAGCGCGAACTCCTACGAGCAGTACTTC.

This chain uses TRBV11-3 with TRBJ2-2, with TRBD2 matching 7 bases. V was pared by 5 bases and J by 5 bases, with 14 bases of the junction left unmatched. Per germline, CDR1 SGHNT and CDR2 YENEEA. The CDR3 covers 17 residues. CDR3 amino acids: CASSRGGRGGRTGELFF. In nucleotides, the CDR3 is TGTGCCAGCAGCCGAGGCGGCCGCGGGGGTAGGACCGGGGAGCTGTTTTTT.